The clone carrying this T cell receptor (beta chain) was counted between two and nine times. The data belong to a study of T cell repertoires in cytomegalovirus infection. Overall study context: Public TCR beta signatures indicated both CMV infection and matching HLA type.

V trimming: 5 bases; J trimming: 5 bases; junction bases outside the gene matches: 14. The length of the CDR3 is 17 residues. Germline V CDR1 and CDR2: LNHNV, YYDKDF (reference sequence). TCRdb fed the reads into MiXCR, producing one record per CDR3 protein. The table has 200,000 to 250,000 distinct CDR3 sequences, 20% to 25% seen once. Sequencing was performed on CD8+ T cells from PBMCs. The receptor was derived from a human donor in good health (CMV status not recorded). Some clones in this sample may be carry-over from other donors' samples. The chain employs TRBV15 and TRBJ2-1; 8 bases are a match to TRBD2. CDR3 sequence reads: CATSPTGSAGVNNEQFF. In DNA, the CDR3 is TGTGCCACCAGCCCCACAGGGTCAGCGGGGGTGAACAATGAGCAGTTCTTC.